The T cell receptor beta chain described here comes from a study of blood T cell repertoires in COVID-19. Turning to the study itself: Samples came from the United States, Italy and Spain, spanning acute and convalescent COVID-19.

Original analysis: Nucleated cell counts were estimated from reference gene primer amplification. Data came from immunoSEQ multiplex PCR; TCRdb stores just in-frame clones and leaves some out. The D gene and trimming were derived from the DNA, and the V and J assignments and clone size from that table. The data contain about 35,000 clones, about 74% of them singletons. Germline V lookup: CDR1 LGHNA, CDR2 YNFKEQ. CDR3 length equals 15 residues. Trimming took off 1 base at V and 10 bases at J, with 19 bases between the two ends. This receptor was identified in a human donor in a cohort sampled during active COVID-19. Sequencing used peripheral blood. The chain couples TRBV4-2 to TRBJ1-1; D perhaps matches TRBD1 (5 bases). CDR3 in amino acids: CASSQGGSVKGLAFF. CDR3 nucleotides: TGTGCCAGCAGCCAAGGCGGTTCAGTTAAGGGGTTAGCTTTCTTT.